This T cell receptor (beta chain) stems from a study of PD-1 blockade in mismatch repair-deficient tumors. Study overall: Enrolled about 2013-2016, patients had progressing, pretreated mismatch repair-deficient cancers of 11 to 13 types.

The TCR-sequenced patients were a few responders to pembrolizumab. The study, taken as a whole, reports: After pembrolizumab, tumor-resident clones rose rapidly, then generally contracted before radiologic responses.

Germline V CDR1 and CDR2: SGHRS, YFSETQ. The CDR3 is 14 amino acids. V was trimmed by 4 bases and J by 1 base, leaving 8 bases between them. TCRdb keeps only in-frame clones here, not all; method: immunoSEQ multiplex PCR. The sample has around 30,000 clones; more than 70% are singletons. Of note for this clone: As yet, its antigen is unknown.

V usage is TRBV5-1 and J usage is TRBJ2-2; possibly TRBD1 for D (5 bases). The sequenced sample was PBMCs, obtained less than 7 weeks after starting pembrolizumab. This receptor was taken from an adult with mismatch repair-deficient cancer. The CDR3 sequence is CASSAGQNTGELFF. The CDR3 DNA follows: TGCGCCAGCAGCGCCGGACAGAACACCGGGGAGCTGTTTTTT.